The 9 T cell receptor beta chains presented below share a single source sample, sequenced in a study of T cells after yellow fever vaccination. TCRdb reanalysed the 5' RACE reads using MiXCR and keeps one entry per CDR3 protein. The sample has 110,000 to 150,000 distinct CDR3 sequences, around 6.3% seen once. This specimen was CD4+ T cells sorted from PBMCs, taken 10 days after the yellow fever booster vaccination. Source of these receptors: a man aged 30-40 years who received the YFV17D yellow fever vaccine.

This clonotype was detected ten times or more. The chain links TRBV20-1 to TRBJ2-3; D may be TRBD1 (6 bases). The CDR3 is 14 amino acids. Germline V gene data show CDR1 as DFQATT and CDR2 as SNEGSKA (reference sequence). V lost 6 bases and J 0 bases, leaving 13 bases between the germline ends. The CDR3 coding sequence is TGCAGTGCGCTCAGGGGCGGGAGCACAGATACGCAGTATTTT. It translates to CSALRGGSTDTQYF.

The rearrangement links TRBV20-1 to TRBJ2-1, with a weak D call TRBD2 (8 bases). With 0 bases removed from V and 5 bases from J, the gap between germline ends came to 20 bases. This CDR3 is 17 amino acids long. Per the germline V gene, CDR1 is DFQATT and CDR2 is SNEGSKA (reference sequence). The CDR3 spells CSARDPLVAGQHNEQFF. The CDR3 bases are TGCAGTGCTAGAGATCCGTTGGTAGCGGGACAGCACAATGAGCAGTTCTTC.

This clonotype has ten or more counts. The chain uses TRBV7-3 and TRBJ2-2; 9 bases fit TRBD2. This CDR3 is 16 amino acids long. With 5 bases clipped from V and 0 bases from J, the junction kept 4 bases outside the gene matches. Germline V gene sequence: CDR1 SGHTA, CDR2 FQGTGA. CDR3 residues: CASSPLAGTNTGELFF. In DNA, the CDR3 is TGTGCCAGCAGCCCCCTAGCGGGAACGAACACCGGGGAGCTGTTTTTT.

The sample holds many counts of this clonotype. V usage is TRBV6-5 and J usage is TRBJ2-1; TRBD2 aligns across 10 bases. Trimming removed 5 bases from V and 0 bases from J; junction bases left unmatched: 7. Germline CDR1 reads MNHEY; CDR2 reads SVGAGI. This CDR3 is built from 17 residues. The CDR3 loop reads CASSPGTSVGSYNEQFF. As DNA, the CDR3 is TGTGCCAGCAGTCCCGGGACTAGCGTAGGCTCCTACAATGAGCAGTTCTTC.

This clonotype was recorded many times. V gene TRBV7-2 combines with J gene TRBJ2-7, with D tentatively TRBD1 (6 bases). The V gene's germline CDR1 is SGHTA and CDR2 FQGNSA. This CDR3 region has 13 residues. V gave up 5 bases and J gave up 9 bases, with 17 bases separating them. The CDR3 region is CASSGPGQLGQYF. The CDR3 bases are TGTGCCAGCAGCGGGCCGGGACAACTAGGGCAGTACTTC.

This clonotype has a count of ten or more. The genes are TRBV7-2 and TRBJ2-5; 8 bases match TRBD2. Per germline, CDR1 SGHTA and CDR2 FQGNSA. V was clipped by 5 bases and J by 4 bases; unmatched bases: 6. There are 14 residues in the CDR3. The CDR3 nucleotides read TGTGCCAGCAGCCGTAGCGGGATGGGAGAGACCCAGTACTTC. This translates into CASSRSGMGETQYF.

This clonotype was detected ten times or more. The chain links TRBV5-1 to TRBJ1-4; 8 nucleotides align to TRBD1. V shed 1 base, J shed 7 bases, and the junction held 6 bases outside the gene matches. The length of the CDR3 is 15 residues. CDR1 SGHRS and CDR2 YFSETQ come from the germline V gene. In DNA, the CDR3 is TGCGCCAGCAGCTTGATCGGACAGGGTGGTGAAAAACTGTTTTTT. As protein: CASSLIGQGGEKLFF. Drawing the rest from reference TRBV5-1 and TRBJ1-4, the complete variable domain is KAGVTQTPRYLIKTRGQQVTLSCSPISGHRSVSWYQQTPGQGLQFLFEYFSETQRNKGNFPGRFSGRQFSNSRSEMNVSTLELGDSALYLCASSLIGQGGEKLFFGSGTQLSVL.

This clonotype occurred many times. The genes are TRBV27 and TRBJ2-7; TRBD1 is a possible D gene (6 bases). Per germline, CDR1 MNHEY and CDR2 SMNVEV (reference sequence). Trimming pared 4 bases from V and 1 base from J, leaving 11 bases between. CDR3 length: 14 residues. The CDR3 loop is CASSSQGRSYEQYF. DNA of the CDR3: TGTGCCAGCAGTTCGCAGGGGAGATCCTACGAGCAGTACTTC.

This clonotype has at least ten counts. The J gene is TRBJ2-7, the V gene TRBV11-2, with a weak D call TRBD1 (6 bases). Looked up from germline, CDR1 is SGHAT and CDR2 is FQNNGV. The germline V and J ends were trimmed by 2 bases and 2 bases, with 10 bases remaining between them. This CDR3 is 14 amino acids long. The CDR3 DNA reads as TGTGCCAGCAGCTTACAGGGGTGGACCTACGAGCAGTACTTC. This gives the protein CASSLQGWTYEQYF.